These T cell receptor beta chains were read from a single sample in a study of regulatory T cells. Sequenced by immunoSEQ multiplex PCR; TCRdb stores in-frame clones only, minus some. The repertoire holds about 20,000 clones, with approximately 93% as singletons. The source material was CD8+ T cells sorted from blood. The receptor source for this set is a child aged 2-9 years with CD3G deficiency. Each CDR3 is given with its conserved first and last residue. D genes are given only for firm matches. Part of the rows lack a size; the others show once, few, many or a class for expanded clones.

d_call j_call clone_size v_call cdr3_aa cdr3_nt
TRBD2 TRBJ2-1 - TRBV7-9 CASSPTSGSAYNEQFF TGTGCCAGCAGCCCTACTAGCGGTTCCGCCTACAATGAGCAGTTCTTC
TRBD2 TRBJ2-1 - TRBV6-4 CASSDITGGDTSGSVSNEQFF TGTGCCAGCAGTGACATTACCGGGGGCGACACTAGCGGGAGCGTGTCTAATGAGCAGTTCTTC
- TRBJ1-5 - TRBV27 CASSPGGSNQPQHF TGTGCCAGCAGCCCCGGGGGGAGCAATCAGCCCCAGCATTTT
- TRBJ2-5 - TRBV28 CASSFGAGAQYF TGTGCCAGCAGTTTTGGGGCTGGGGCCCAGTACTTC
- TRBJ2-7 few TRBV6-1 CASRQTYEQYF TGTGCCAGCCGACAGACCTACGAGCAGTACTTC
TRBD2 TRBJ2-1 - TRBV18 CASSPPGAGEQFF TGTGCCAGCTCACCACCTGGAGCGGGGGAACAGTTCTTC
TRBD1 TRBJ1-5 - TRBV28 CASSFDGTDNQPQHF TGTGCCAGCAGTTTCGACGGGACAGACAATCAGCCCCAGCATTTT
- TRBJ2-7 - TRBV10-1 CASINYYEQYF TGCGCCAGCATCAACTACTACGAGCAGTACTTC
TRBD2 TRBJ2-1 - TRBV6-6 CASSYTRAGGGDEQFF TGTGCCAGCAGTTACACTAGGGCGGGAGGGGGCGATGAGCAGTTCTTC
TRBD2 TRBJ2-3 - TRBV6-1 CASSGRDYGTDTQYF TGTGCCAGCAGTGGCCGGGACTATGGCACAGATACGCAGTATTTT
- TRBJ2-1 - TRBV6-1 CASTRRNRADEQFF TGTGCCAGCACTCGAAGGAACCGGGCCGATGAGCAGTTCTTC
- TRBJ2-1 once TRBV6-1 CASSAFGGTDNEQFF TGTGCCAGCAGTGCCTTCGGCGGGACAGACAATGAGCAGTTCTTC
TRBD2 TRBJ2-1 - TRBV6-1 CASSGRLAGVADEQFF TGTGCCAGCAGTGGACGACTAGCGGGAGTCGCGGATGAGCAGTTCTTC
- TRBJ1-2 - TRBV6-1 CASSELGGNYGYTF TGTGCCAGCAGTGAACTGGGGGGGAACTATGGCTACACCTTC
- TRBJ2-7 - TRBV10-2 CASSLGTQVPYEQYF TGCGCCAGCAGTCTCGGGACTCAGGTACCCTACGAGCAGTACTTC
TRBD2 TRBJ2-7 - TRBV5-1 CASSVGLAEFYEQYF TGCGCCAGCAGCGTGGGACTAGCGGAGTTCTACGAGCAGTACTTC
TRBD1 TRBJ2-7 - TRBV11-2 CASSLGTGGFYEQYF TGTGCCAGCAGCTTAGGGACAGGGGGCTTCTACGAGCAGTACTTC
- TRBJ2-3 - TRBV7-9 CASSFWDSSTDTQYF TGTGCCAGCAGCTTTTGGGACTCGAGCACAGATACGCAGTATTTT
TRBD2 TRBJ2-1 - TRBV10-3 CAISDPTGESGRYPGEQFF TGTGCCATCAGTGACCCGACGGGTGAAAGCGGGAGATACCCCGGTGAGCAGTTCTTC
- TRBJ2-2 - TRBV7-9 CASSFVGSQPGELFF TGTGCCAGCAGCTTCGTTGGGTCCCAGCCCGGGGAGCTGTTTTTT
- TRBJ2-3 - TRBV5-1 CASSFQGVRTDTQYF TGCGCCAGCAGTTTTCAGGGAGTAAGGACAGATACGCAGTATTTT
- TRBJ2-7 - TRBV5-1 CASSLPSYEQYF TGCGCCAGCAGCTTACCATCCTACGAGCAGTACTTC
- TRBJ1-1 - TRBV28 CASSLGTSINTEAFF TGTGCCAGCAGTTTAGGCACCAGCATAAACACTGAAGCTTTCTTT
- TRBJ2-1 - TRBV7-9 CASSAVANEQFF TGTGCCAGCAGCGCCGTGGCCAATGAGCAGTTCTTC